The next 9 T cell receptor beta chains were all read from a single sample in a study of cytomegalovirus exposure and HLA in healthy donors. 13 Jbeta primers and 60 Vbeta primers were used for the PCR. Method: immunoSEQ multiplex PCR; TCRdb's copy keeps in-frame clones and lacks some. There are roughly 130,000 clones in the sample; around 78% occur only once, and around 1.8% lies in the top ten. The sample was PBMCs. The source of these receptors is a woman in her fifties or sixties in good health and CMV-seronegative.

The CDR3 sequence: CASSEGTSPTDTQYF. CDR3 bases: TGCGCCAGCAGTGAAGGGACTAGCCCCACAGATACGCAGTATTTT. V usage is TRBV10-1 and J usage is TRBJ2-3; 9 bases agree with TRBD2. J lost 2 bases, V lost 3 bases, and 3 bases had no gene match. The CDR3 consists of 15 residues. The V gene's germline CDR1 is WNHNN and CDR2 SYGVQD (reference sequence).

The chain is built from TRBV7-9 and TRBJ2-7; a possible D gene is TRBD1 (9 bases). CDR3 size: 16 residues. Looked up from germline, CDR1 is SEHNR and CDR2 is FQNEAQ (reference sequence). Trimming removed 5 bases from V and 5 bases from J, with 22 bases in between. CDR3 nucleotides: TGTGCCAGCAGCCAGTCGGGGGGGACAGGGTCCCACGAGCAGTACTTC. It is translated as CASSQSGGTGSHEQYF.

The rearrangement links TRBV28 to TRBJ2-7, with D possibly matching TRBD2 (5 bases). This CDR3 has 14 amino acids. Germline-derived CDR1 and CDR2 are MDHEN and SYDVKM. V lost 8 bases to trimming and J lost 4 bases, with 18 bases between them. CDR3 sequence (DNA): TGTGCCAGCCGGGAACTTGACACCGTATACGAGCAGTACTTC. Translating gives CASRELDTVYEQYF.

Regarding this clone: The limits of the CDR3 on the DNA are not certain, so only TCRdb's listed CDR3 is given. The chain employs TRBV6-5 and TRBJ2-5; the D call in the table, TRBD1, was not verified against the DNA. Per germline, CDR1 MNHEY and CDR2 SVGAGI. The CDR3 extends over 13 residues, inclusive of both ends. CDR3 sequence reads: CASSILGEETQYF.

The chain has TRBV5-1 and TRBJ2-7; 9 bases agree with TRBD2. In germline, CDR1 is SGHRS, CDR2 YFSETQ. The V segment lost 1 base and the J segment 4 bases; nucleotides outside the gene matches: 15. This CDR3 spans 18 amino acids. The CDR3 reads CASSLWSSGTSLKYEQYF. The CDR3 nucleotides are TGCGCCAGCAGCTTGTGGTCTAGCGGGACATCCCTTAAATACGAGCAGTACTTC. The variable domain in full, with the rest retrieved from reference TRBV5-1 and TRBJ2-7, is KAGVTQTPRYLIKTRGQQVTLSCSPISGHRSVSWYQQTPGQGLQFLFEYFSETQRNKGNFPGRFSGRQFSNSRSEMNVSTLELGDSALYLCASSLWSSGTSLKYEQYFGPGTRLTVT.

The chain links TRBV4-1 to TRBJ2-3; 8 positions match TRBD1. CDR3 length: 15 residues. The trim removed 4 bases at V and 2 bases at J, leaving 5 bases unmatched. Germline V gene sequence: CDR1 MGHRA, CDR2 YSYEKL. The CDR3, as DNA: TGCGCCAGCAGCCGAGGGACAGGAACCACAGATACGCAGTATTTT. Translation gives CASSRGTGTTDTQYF.

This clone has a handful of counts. For the CDR3, the DNA is TGTGCCAGCAGCGTAGCCGGGACCGCGGGGTACAATGAGCAGTTCTTC. It encodes CASSVAGTAGYNEQFF. This chain joins TRBV9 and TRBJ2-1; TRBD2 is a possible D gene (6 bases). Germline CDR1 reads SGDLS; CDR2 reads YYNGEE. The germline V and J ends were trimmed by 0 bases and 4 bases, with 14 bases remaining between them. The CDR3 sequence is 16 residues long.

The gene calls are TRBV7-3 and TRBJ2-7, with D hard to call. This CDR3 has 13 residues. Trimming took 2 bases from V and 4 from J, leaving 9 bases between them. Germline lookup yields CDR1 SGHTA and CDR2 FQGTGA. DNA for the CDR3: TGTGCCAGCAGCTTATGGCTAGGTTACGAGCAGTACTTC. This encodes CASSLWLGYEQYF.

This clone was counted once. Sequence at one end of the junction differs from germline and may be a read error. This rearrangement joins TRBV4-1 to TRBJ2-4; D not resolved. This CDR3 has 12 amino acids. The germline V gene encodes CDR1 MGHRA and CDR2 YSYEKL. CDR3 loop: CASSQDRQAPHF. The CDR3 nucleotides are TGCGCCAGCAGCCAAGATCGGCAGGCCCCGCACTTC.